The clone carrying this T cell receptor (beta chain) was observed once. The CDR3 has 13 amino acids. Germline V gene lookup returns CDR1 LGHDT and CDR2 YNNKEL (reference sequence). With V trimmed by 5 bases and J by 6 bases, 4 bases remained unmatched. The sample belongs to a study of blood T cell repertoires in COVID-19. Data came from immunoSEQ multiplex PCR; TCRdb stores just in-frame clones and leaves some out. Of 310,000 or so clones in the sample, 70% to 90% were seen once. Participants had their cohort set by participant-reported clinical history. The genes are TRBV3-1 (or the pseudogene TRBV3-2) and TRBJ1-1; 9 bases fit TRBD1. The sample was PBMCs or T cells enriched from blood (not recorded which). The receptor's source is a woman younger than 45 who had recovered from COVID-19. This chain's CDR3 is CASSLDRGPEAFF. DNA of the CDR3: TGTGCCAGCAGCTTGGACAGGGGCCCTGAAGCTTTCTTT.